The 6 T cell receptor beta chains listed next were all sequenced from one sample in a study of a mutant IDH1 vaccine in newly diagnosed glioma. The antigens these receptors bind are not known. As for time point: week 47, end of study. The investigators gave 300 ug of mutant IDH1 20-mer peptide in each vaccine dose, together with topical imiquimod. Profiling relied on immunoSEQ multiplex PCR, and the TCRdb table lists in-frame clones only, not all of them. This table holds tens of thousands of clones, roughly four fifths found once. The sample here was PBMCs, taken from a glioma patient whose treatment included an IDH1 peptide vaccine. These receptors were collected from a woman aged 45 to 65 with glioma.

The rearrangement joins TRBV18 to TRBJ2-2; 7 bases align to TRBD2. Germline-derived CDR1 and CDR2 are KGHSH and LQKENI. V was pared by 3 bases and J by 4 bases, with 11 bases of the junction left unmatched. The CDR3 runs 17 residues. The CDR3 bases are TGTGCCAGCTCACCCCTTCCTGGCGGGGGTATCACCGGGGAGCTGTTTTTT. Translation: CASSPLPGGGITGELFF.

The rearrangement joins TRBV19 to TRBJ1-6, with a tentative D call TRBD1 (6 bases). The CDR3 spans 16 residues. Trimming stripped 5 bases from V and 9 bases from J, with 20 bases between. CDR1 and CDR2 (germline): LNHDA, SQIVND (reference sequence). The CDR3 coding sequence is TGTGCCAGTAGTCTGGATACAGGGAGAGCGGGTTCACCCCTCCACTTT. Translated, it gives CASSLDTGRAGSPLHF.

This chain uses TRBV5-1 with TRBJ2-3, with a tentative D call TRBD1 (5 bases). V lost 1 base and J 3 bases, leaving 12 bases between the germline ends. The germline V gene has CDR1 SGHRS and CDR2 YFSETQ. CDR3 length: 15 residues. In nucleotides, the CDR3 is TGCGCCAGCAGCTTGACCGCCAGGGCAACAGATACGCAGTATTTT. Its translation is CASSLTARATDTQYF.

The V call is TRBV7-9, the J call TRBJ2-7; the D gene is possibly TRBD2 (5 bases). Trimming pared 5 bases from V and 3 bases from J, leaving 11 bases between. Germline V gene sequence: CDR1 SEHNR, CDR2 FQNEAQ (reference sequence). The CDR3 is made up of 13 amino acids. CDR3 sequence: CASSPGKYYEQYF. The CDR3 nucleotides are TGTGCCAGCAGCCCCGGGAAATACTACGAGCAGTACTTC.

This chain uses TRBV7-2 with TRBJ2-2, with D possibly being TRBD1 (7 bases). V lost 1 base to trimming and J lost 4 bases, with 13 bases between them. In germline, CDR1 is SGHTA, CDR2 FQGNSA. CDR3 length: 16 amino acids. The CDR3 spells CASSLDVRGVTGELFF. CDR3 sequence (DNA): TGTGCCAGCAGCTTAGACGTCAGGGGGGTCACCGGGGAGCTGTTTTTT.

The rearrangement joins TRBV9 to TRBJ1-1; unclear D gene. Deletions cut 0 bases from V and 2 bases from J, with 5 bases between. This CDR3 contains 13 residues. Germline CDR1 and CDR2: SGDLS and YYNGEE. As DNA, the CDR3 is TGTGCCAGCAGCGTAGCCCTTAACACTGAAGCTTTCTTT. Amino acid sequence: CASSVALNTEAFF.